This T cell receptor (beta chain) stems from a study of shared clonotypes between healthy human individuals. Trimming cost V 4 bases and J 4 bases, with 14 bases left between them. The CDR3 is 14 residues long. CDR1 is SGDLS and CDR2 is YYNGEE in the germline V gene. Findings and limits, study-wide: Generation probabilities of non-shared clonotypes were lower (relative to those shared by all four donors).

The repertoire was sequenced with immunoSEQ multiplex PCR; TCRdb's copy has only in-frame clones and lacks some. This table has about 2.4 million clones, 93% appearing once. With regard to this clone: Its antigen is as yet unknown.

Sequencing was carried out using naive CD4+ T cells from PBMCs. Subset in this sample: CD45RA+ positively selected. This sequence joins TRBV9 and TRBJ1-2; perhaps TRBD1 as D (5 bases). This receptor was taken from a man younger than 30 in good health. Some clones in this sample may be carry-over from other donors' samples. The CDR3 loop reads CASSPSAGGYGYTF. Here the CDR3 DNA reads TGTGCCAGCAGCCCCAGTGCCGGGGGCTATGGCTACACCTTC.